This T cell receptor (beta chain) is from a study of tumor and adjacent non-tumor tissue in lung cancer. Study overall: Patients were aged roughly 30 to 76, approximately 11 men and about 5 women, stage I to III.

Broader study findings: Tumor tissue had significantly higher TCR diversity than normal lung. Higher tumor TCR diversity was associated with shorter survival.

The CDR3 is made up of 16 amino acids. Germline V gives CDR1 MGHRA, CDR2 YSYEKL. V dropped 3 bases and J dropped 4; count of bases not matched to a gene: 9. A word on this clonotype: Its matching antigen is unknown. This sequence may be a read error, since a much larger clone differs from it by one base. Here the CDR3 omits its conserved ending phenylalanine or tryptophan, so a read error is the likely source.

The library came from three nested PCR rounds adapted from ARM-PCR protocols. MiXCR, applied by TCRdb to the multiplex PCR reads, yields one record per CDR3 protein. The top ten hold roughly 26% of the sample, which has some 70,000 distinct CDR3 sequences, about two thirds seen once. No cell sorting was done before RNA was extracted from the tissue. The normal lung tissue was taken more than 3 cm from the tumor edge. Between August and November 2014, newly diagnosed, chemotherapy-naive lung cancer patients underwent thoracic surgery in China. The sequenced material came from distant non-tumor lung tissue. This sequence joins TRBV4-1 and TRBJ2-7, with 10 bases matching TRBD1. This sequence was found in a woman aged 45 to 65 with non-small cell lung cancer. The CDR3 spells CASSHAPGQGSYEQYL. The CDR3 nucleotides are TGCGCCAGCAGCCATGCACCGGGACAGGGGTCGTACGAGCAGTACCTC.